This T cell receptor (beta chain) was identified during a study of blood T cell repertoires in COVID-19. Study overall: Acute-phase and convalescent COVID-19 samples originated in the United States, Italy and Spain. T cells, B-cell-depleted T cells, or PBMCs provided the cDNA or gDNA that served as material.

V was shortened by 1 base and J by 0 bases, with 9 bases between the two germline ends. This CDR3 contains 15 residues. Germline V gene sequence: CDR1 LNHDA, CDR2 SQIVND (reference sequence). Participants came from 24 US areas, aged roughly 18 to 89 years. Clones were sequenced by immunoSEQ multiplex PCR, and TCRdb holds only the in-frame ones, with some missing. The sample has around 250,000 clones, 85% to 90% seen once. J is TRBJ1-1 and V is TRBV19; D gene unclear. This receptor was identified in a woman aged 25-40 years who had recovered from COVID-19. Sequenced sample: PBMCs or T cells enriched from blood (not recorded which). In DNA, the CDR3 is TGTGCCAGTAGTATAGTCCTGCAGGTGAACACTGAAGCTTTCTTT. This gives the protein CASSIVLQVNTEAFF.